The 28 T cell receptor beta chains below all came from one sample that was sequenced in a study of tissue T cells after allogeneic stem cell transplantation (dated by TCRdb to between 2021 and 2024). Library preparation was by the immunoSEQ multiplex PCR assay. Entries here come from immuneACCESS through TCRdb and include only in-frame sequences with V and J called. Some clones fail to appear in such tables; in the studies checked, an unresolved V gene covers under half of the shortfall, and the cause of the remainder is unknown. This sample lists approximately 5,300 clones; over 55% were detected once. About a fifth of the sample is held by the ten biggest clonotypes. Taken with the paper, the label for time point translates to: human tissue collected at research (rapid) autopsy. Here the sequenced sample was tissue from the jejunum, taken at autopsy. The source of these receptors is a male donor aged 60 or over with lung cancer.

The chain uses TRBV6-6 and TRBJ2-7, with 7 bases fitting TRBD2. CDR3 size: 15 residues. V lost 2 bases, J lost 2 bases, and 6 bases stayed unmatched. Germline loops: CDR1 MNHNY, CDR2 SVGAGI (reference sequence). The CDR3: CASSYGRDYPYEQYF. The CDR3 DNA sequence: TGTGCCAGCAGTTACGGCCGGGACTACCCCTACGAGCAGTACTTC.

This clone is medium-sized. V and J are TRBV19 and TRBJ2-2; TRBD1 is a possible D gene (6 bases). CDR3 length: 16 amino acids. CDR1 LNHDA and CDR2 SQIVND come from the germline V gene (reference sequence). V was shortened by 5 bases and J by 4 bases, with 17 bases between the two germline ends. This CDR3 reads CASSLDSGIGTGELFF. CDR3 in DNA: TGTGCCAGTAGTTTGGACAGCGGTATCGGCACCGGGGAGCTGTTTTTT.

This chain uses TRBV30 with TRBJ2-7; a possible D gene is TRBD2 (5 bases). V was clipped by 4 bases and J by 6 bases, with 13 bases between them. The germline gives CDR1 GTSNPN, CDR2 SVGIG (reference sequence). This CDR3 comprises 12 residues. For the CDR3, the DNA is TGTGCCTGGAACTCCGGCAGCGGCGAGCAGTACTTC. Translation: CAWNSGSGEQYF.

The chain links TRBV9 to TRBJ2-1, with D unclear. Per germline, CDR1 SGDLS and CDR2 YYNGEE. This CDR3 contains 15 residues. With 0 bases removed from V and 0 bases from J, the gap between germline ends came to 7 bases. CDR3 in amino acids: CASSVEYFSYNEQFF. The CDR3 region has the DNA TGTGCCAGCAGCGTAGAATACTTCTCCTACAATGAGCAGTTCTTC.

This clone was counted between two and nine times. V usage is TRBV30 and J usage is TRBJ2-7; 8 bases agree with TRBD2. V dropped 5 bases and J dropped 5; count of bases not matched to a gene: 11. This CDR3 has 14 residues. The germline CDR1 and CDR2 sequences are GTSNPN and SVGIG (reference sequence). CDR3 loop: CAWVSASGFNEQYF. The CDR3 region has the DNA TGTGCCTGGGTCTCCGCTAGCGGGTTCAACGAGCAGTACTTC.

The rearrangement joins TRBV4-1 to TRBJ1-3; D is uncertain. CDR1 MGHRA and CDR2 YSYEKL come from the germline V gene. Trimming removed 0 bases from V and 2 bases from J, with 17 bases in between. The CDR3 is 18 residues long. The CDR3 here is CASSQEGGQGKAGNTIYF. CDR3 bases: TGCGCCAGCAGCCAAGAAGGCGGTCAAGGGAAGGCTGGAAACACCATATATTTT.

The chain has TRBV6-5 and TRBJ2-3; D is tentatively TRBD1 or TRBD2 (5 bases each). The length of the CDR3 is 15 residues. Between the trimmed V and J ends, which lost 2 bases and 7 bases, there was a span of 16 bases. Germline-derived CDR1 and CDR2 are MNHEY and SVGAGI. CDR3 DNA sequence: TGTGCCAGCAGTTACGAGGTGGGACCTAAATATACGCAGTATTTT. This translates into CASSYEVGPKYTQYF.

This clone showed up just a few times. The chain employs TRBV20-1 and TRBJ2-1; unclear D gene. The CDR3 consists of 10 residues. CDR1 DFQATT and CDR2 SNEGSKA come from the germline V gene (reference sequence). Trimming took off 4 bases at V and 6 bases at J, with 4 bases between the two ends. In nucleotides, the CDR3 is TGCAGTGCTATTACCAATGAGCAGTTCTTC. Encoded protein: CSAITNEQFF.

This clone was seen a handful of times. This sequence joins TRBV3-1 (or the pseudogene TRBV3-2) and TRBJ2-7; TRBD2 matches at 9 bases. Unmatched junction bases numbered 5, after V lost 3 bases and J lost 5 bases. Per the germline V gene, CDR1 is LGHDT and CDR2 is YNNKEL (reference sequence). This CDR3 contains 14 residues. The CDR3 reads CASSQGGGADEQYF. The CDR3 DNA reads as TGTGCCAGCAGCCAGGGCGGGGGGGCCGACGAGCAGTACTTC.

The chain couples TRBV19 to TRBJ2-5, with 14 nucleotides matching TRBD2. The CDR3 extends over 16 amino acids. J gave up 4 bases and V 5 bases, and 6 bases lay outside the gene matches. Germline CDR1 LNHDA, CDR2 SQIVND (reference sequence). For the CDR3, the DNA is TGTGCCAGTAGTGCCCCGGGACTAGCGGGGGTAGAGACCCAGTACTTC. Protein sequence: CASSAPGLAGVETQYF.

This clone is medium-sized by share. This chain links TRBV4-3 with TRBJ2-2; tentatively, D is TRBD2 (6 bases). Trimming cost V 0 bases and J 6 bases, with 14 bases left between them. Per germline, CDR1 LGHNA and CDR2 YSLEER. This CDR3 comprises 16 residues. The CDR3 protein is CASSQDTLGGPGELFF. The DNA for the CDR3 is TGCGCCAGCAGCCAAGATACCCTGGGGGGACCCGGGGAGCTGTTTTTT.

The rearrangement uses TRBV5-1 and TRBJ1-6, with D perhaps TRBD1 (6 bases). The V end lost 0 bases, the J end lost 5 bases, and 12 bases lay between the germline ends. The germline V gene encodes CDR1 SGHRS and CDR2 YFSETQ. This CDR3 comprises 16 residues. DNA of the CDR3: TGCGCCAGCAGCTTGGTGGGGGCAGGGAATAATTCACCCCTCCACTTT. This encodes CASSLVGAGNNSPLHF.

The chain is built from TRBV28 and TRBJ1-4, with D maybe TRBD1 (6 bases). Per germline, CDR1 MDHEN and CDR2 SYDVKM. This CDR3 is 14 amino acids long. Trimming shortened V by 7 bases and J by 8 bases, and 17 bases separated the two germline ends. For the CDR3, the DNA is TGTGCCAGCACCATAGGGGGTTCTTGGGAAAAACTGTTTTTT. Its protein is CASTIGGSWEKLFF.

CDR3 bases: TGTGCCAGCAGCTTAGGGGACAGCCAGAATGAAAAACTGTTTTTT. Translating gives CASSLGDSQNEKLFF. This chain joins TRBV7-9 and TRBJ1-4; 7 nucleotides line up with TRBD1. The germline V gene encodes CDR1 SEHNR and CDR2 FQNEAQ (reference sequence). This CDR3 is built from 15 residues. The V and J ends lost 1 base and 5 bases, in that order; junction bases with no gene match: 4.

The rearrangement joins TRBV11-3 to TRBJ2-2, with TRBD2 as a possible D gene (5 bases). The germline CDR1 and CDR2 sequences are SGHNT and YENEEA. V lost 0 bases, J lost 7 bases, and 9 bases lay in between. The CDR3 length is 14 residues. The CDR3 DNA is TGTGCCAGCAGCTTAGATCCGGGGATCGGGGAGCTGTTTTTT. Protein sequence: CASSLDPGIGELFF. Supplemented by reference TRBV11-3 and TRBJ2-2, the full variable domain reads EAGVVQSPRYKIIEKKQPVAFWCNPISGHNTLYWYLQNLGQGPELLIRYENEEAVDDSQLPKDRFSAERLKGVDSTLKIQPAELGDSAVYLCASSLDPGIGELFFGEGSRLTVL.

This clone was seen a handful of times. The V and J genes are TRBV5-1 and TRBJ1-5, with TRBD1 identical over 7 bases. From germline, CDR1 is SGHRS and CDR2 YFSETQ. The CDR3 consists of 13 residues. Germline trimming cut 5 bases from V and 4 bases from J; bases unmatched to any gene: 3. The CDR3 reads CASRQGNNQPQHF. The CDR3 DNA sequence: TGCGCCAGCAGACAGGGGAATAATCAGCCCCAGCATTTT.

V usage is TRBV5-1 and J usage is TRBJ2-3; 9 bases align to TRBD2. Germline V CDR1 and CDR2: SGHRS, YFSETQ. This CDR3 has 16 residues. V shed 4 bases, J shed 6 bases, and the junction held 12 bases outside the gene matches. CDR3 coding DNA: TGCGCCAGCAGCCCGGATGGGACTAGCTCTTTCGATACGCAGTATTTT. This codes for CASSPDGTSSFDTQYF.

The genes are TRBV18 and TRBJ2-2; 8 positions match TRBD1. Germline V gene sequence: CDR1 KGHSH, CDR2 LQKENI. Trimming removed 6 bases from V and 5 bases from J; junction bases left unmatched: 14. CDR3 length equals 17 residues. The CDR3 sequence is CASSTGSYRGSTGELFF. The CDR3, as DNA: TGTGCCAGCTCGACGGGATCATACAGGGGGAGTACCGGGGAGCTGTTTTTT.

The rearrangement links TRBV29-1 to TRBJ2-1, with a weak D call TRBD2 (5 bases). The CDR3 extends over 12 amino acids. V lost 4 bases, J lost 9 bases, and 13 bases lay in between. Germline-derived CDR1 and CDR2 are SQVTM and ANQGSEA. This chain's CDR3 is CSVVPEGGEQFF. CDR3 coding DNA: TGCAGCGTTGTCCCCGAGGGCGGTGAGCAGTTCTTC.

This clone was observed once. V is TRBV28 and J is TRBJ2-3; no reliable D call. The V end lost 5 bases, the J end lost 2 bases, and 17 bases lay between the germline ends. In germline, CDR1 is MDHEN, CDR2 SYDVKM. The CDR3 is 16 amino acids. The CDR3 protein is CASSPPHPTDTDTQYF. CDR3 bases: TGTGCCAGCAGTCCCCCACACCCGACTGACACAGATACGCAGTATTTT.

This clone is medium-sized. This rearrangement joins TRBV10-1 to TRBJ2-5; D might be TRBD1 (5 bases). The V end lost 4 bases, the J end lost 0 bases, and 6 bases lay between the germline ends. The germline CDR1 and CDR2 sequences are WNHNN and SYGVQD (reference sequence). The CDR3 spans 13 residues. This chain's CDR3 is CASSGQYQETQYF. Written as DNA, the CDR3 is TGCGCCAGCAGTGGACAGTACCAAGAGACCCAGTACTTC.

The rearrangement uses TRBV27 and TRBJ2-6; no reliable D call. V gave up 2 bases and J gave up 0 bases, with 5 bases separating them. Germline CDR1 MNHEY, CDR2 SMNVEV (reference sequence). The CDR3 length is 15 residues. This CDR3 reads CASSLDNSGANVLTF. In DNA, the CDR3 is TGTGCCAGCAGTTTAGACAACTCTGGGGCCAACGTCCTGACTTTC.

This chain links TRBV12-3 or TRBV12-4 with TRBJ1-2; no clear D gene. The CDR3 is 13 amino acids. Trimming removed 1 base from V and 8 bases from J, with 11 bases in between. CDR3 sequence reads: CASSLVREAGYTF. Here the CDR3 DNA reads TGTGCCAGCAGTTTAGTTAGGGAGGCCGGCTACACCTTC.

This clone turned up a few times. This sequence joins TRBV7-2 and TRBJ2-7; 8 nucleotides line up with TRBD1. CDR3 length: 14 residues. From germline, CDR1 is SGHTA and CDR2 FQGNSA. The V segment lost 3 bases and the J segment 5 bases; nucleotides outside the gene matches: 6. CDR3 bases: TGTGCCAGCAGCTTCGGGACAGGCGGAAACGAGCAGTACTTC. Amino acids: CASSFGTGGNEQYF.

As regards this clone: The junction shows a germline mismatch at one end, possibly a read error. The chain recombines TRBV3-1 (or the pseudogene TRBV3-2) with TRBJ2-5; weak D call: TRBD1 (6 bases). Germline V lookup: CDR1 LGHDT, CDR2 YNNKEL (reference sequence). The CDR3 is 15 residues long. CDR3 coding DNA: TGTGCCAGCACCCAAAGAATGGGGGCCAAAGAGACCCAGTACTTC. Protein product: CASTQRMGAKETQYF.

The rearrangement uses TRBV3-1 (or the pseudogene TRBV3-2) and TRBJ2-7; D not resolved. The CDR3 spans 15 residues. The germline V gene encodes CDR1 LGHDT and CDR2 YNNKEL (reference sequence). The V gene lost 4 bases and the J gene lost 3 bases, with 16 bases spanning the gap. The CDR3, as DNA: TGTGCCAGCAGCCCCTACCGGCAGACCAGCTACGAGCAGTACTTC. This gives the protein CASSPYRQTSYEQYF.

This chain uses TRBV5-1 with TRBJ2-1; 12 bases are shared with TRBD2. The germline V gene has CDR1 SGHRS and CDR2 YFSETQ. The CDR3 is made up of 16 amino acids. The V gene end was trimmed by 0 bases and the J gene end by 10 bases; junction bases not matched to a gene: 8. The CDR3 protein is CASSLVALAGGDEQFF. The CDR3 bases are TGCGCCAGCAGCTTGGTTGCGCTAGCGGGGGGGGACGAGCAGTTCTTC.

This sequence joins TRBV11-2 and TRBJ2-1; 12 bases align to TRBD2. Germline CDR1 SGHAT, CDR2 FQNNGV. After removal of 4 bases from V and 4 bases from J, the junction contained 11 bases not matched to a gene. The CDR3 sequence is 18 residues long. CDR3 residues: CASSSYPSTSGSYNEQFF. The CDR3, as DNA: TGTGCCAGCAGCTCTTACCCCTCGACTAGCGGGAGTTACAATGAGCAGTTCTTC. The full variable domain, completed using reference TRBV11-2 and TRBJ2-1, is EAGVAQSPRYKIIEKRQSVAFWCNPISGHATLYWYQQILGQGPKLLIQFQNNGVVDDSQLPKDRFSAERLKGVDSTLKIQPAKLEDSAVYLCASSSYPSTSGSYNEQFFGPGTRLTVL.